Following are 23 T cell receptor beta chains from one sample sequenced in a study of blood T cell repertoires in COVID-19. Some clones are missing from TCRdb's copy, which holds only in-frame ones; the method was immunoSEQ multiplex PCR. The table records hundreds of thousands of clones, less than 90% of them present only once. Sequencing was carried out using peripheral blood. The receptor set was obtained from a man aged 40-50 years with acute or convalescent COVID-19.

This chain's CDR3 is CASSYPQIYEQYF. The CDR3 DNA reads as TGTGCCAGCAGTTACCCCCAGATCTACGAGCAGTACTTC. The V gene is TRBV6-5, the J gene TRBJ2-7, with D unresolved. This CDR3 comprises 13 residues. The germline CDR1 and CDR2 sequences are MNHEY and SVGAGI. The V end lost 2 bases, the J end lost 3 bases, and 8 bases lay between the germline ends.

The chain joins TRBV5-6 to TRBJ2-7; 11 nucleotides match TRBD2. The length of the CDR3 is 15 residues. Germline V gene lookup returns CDR1 SGHDT and CDR2 YYEEEE. Losses at the gene ends were 4 bases for V and 3 bases for J; bases not matched to a gene: 6. The CDR3 DNA is TGTGCCAGCAGCAAAACTAGCGGGAGTATCTACGAGCAGTACTTC. Protein product: CASSKTSGSIYEQYF. Full variable domain (outside the CDR3, taken from reference TRBV5-6 and TRBJ2-7): DAGVTQSPTHLIKTRGQQVTLRCSPKSGHDTVSWYQQALGQGPQFIFQYYEEEERQRGNFPDRFSGHQFPNYSSELNVNALLLGDSALYLCASSKTSGSIYEQYFGPGTRLTVT.

This sequence joins TRBV18 and TRBJ2-3; 9 bases map to TRBD2. Germline assignment: CDR1 KGHSH and CDR2 LQKENI. This CDR3 is built from 16 residues. Germline trimming cut 3 bases from V and 5 bases from J; bases unmatched to any gene: 9. In DNA, the CDR3 is TGTGCCAGCTCACCCCAAGCGCGGGAGGGAGTAGATACGCAGTATTTT. As protein: CASSPQAREGVDTQYF.

J is TRBJ1-1 and V is TRBV30; TRBD1 is a possible D gene (6 bases). The CDR3 contains 12 residues. The germline CDR1 and CDR2 sequences are GTSNPN and SVGIG (reference sequence). Trimming cost V 5 bases and J 5 bases, with 12 bases left between them. The CDR3 protein is CAWVLGGTEAFF. CDR3 DNA sequence: TGTGCCTGGGTACTAGGGGGAACTGAAGCTTTCTTT.

The CDR3 reads CASSTPTGGEQYF. The CDR3 DNA reads as TGTGCCAGCAGCACCCCGACAGGGGGCGAGCAGTACTTC. The chain carries TRBV12-3 or TRBV12-4 and TRBJ2-7; 9 positions agree with TRBD1. The CDR3 runs 13 residues. Trimming removed 6 bases from V and 6 bases from J; junction bases left unmatched: 6.

The chain has TRBV2 and TRBJ1-5, with a possible D match to TRBD1 (6 bases). Trimming shortened V by 2 bases and J by 3 bases, and 11 bases separated the two germline ends. The germline V gene has CDR1 SNHLY and CDR2 FYNNEI. The CDR3 contains 15 residues. The CDR3, as DNA: TGTGCCAGCAGTGAATCTGGACAGTACAATCAGCCCCAGCATTTT. It encodes CASSESGQYNQPQHF.

The chain carries TRBV18 and TRBJ1-3; TRBD1 agrees at 11 bases. The CDR3 is made up of 19 amino acids. Per germline, CDR1 KGHSH and CDR2 LQKENI. The V and J ends lost 0 bases and 4 bases, in that order; junction bases with no gene match: 11. In DNA, the CDR3 is TGTGCCAGCTCACCACCGTCAGCCGGGACAGGGGGTATCGGAAACACCATATATTTT. Its translation is CASSPPSAGTGGIGNTIYF.

V usage is TRBV5-4 and J usage is TRBJ2-7; a weak D match, TRBD2 (7 bases). Germline loops: CDR1 SGHNT, CDR2 YYREEE (reference sequence). The CDR3 spans 15 residues. Trimming left V 3 bases short and J 0 bases short, with 13 bases between. CDR3 region: CASSWGLAVSYEQYF. CDR3 nucleotides: TGTGCCAGCAGCTGGGGGCTAGCGGTCTCCTACGAGCAGTACTTC.

The V gene is TRBV30, the J gene TRBJ2-2; D is uncertain. Germline assignment: CDR1 GTSNPN and CDR2 SVGIG (reference sequence). The V end lost 7 bases, the J end lost 5 bases, and 11 bases lay between the germline ends. CDR3 length equals 12 residues. The CDR3 DNA reads as TGTGCCTCCGGAACGGAGACCGGGGAGCTGTTTTTT. Protein: CASGTETGELFF.

The chain joins TRBV28 to TRBJ1-3; D is undetermined. The V end lost 3 bases, the J end lost 0 bases, and 9 bases lay between the germline ends. CDR1 and CDR2 (germline): MDHEN, SYDVKM. The CDR3 runs 15 residues. CDR3 loop: CASSLRRYSGNTIYF. CDR3 nucleotides: TGTGCCAGCAGTTTGAGGCGGTACTCTGGAAACACCATATATTTT.

The sample holds one count of this clone. The rearrangement joins TRBV19 to TRBJ1-5; 9 bases fit TRBD1. This CDR3 spans 16 amino acids. In germline, CDR1 is LNHDA, CDR2 SQIVND (reference sequence). The V and J ends lost 9 bases and 5 bases, in that order; junction bases with no gene match: 14. The chain's CDR3 is CASQIWGQGGYQPQHF. The CDR3 DNA reads TGTGCCAGCCAGATATGGGGACAGGGAGGGTATCAGCCCCAGCATTTT.

The chain employs TRBV5-1 and TRBJ2-7; 8 positions match TRBD2. The CDR3 runs 15 residues. Germline trimming cut 4 bases from V and 3 bases from J; bases unmatched to any gene: 9. CDR1 is SGHRS, CDR2 YFSETQ, per germline. The CDR3 here is CASSNPRGAGYEQYF. The CDR3 DNA sequence: TGCGCCAGCAGCAATCCGCGGGGGGCTGGCTACGAGCAGTACTTC.

The rearrangement links TRBV5-4 to TRBJ2-1, with TRBD2 matching over 14 bases. The ends lost 5 bases at V and 7 bases at J; junction bases unmatched: 8. Looked up from germline, CDR1 is SGHNT and CDR2 is YYREEE (reference sequence). The CDR3 is made up of 16 amino acids. The DNA of the CDR3 is TGTGCCAGCAGTCAAGCCGGGACTAGCGGGAGAAATGAGCAGTTCTTC. Its translation: CASSQAGTSGRNEQFF.

The chain links TRBV15 to TRBJ1-5; D gene unclear. Deletions cut 7 bases from V and 2 bases from J, with 12 bases between. The CDR3 covers 14 residues. The germline V gene has CDR1 LNHNV and CDR2 YYDKDF (reference sequence). The CDR3 here is CATTSVRGNQPQHF. The CDR3 DNA sequence: TGTGCCACCACCTCCGTGAGGGGCAATCAGCCCCAGCATTTT.

This rearrangement joins TRBV27 to TRBJ1-5; D remains ambiguous. The CDR3 has 17 amino acids. Per germline, CDR1 MNHEY and CDR2 SMNVEV (reference sequence). V gave up 2 bases and J gave up 1 base, with 15 bases separating them. Here the CDR3 reads CASSLPNRGRSNQPQHF. CDR3 bases: TGTGCCAGCAGTTTACCCAACCGGGGTAGAAGCAATCAGCCCCAGCATTTT.

This sequence joins TRBV30 and TRBJ2-5; TRBD2 matches 13 bases. The CDR3 is made up of 15 amino acids. CDR1 is GTSNPN and CDR2 is SVGIG in the germline V gene (reference sequence). V shed 5 bases, J shed 0 bases, and the junction held 3 bases outside the gene matches. Written as DNA, the CDR3 is TGTGCCTGGGAAGGGACTAGCGGGAACCAAGAGACCCAGTACTTC. It encodes CAWEGTSGNQETQYF.

This chain links TRBV9 with TRBJ2-2, with D perhaps matching TRBD2 (5 bases). CDR1 is SGDLS, CDR2 YYNGEE, per germline. V was clipped by 0 bases and J by 1 base, with 10 bases between them. This CDR3 is 16 amino acids long. The CDR3 is CASSVERRVNTGELFF. CDR3 bases: TGTGCCAGCAGCGTAGAACGGCGGGTGAACACCGGGGAGCTGTTTTTT.

The V gene is TRBV9, the J gene TRBJ1-2; D is perhaps TRBD1 (5 bases). The CDR3 length is 14 residues. CDR1 SGDLS and CDR2 YYNGEE come from the germline V gene. V was pared by 1 base and J by 6 bases, with 13 bases between. The CDR3 nucleotides are TGTGCCAGCAGCGTACTGGCAGGGAGGAATGGCTACACCTTC. Protein product: CASSVLAGRNGYTF. The complete variable domain, with remaining parts taken from reference TRBV9 and TRBJ1-2, reads DSGVTQTPKHLITATGQRVTLRCSPRSGDLSVYWYQQSLDQGLQFLIQYYNGEERAKGNILERFSAQQFPDLHSELNLSSLELGDSALYFCASSVLAGRNGYTFGSGTRLTVV.

CDR3 in amino acids: CASSPGQGMGHEQFF. For the CDR3, the DNA is TGTGCCAGCAGCCCCGGACAGGGAATGGGCCATGAGCAGTTCTTC. The chain carries TRBV7-7 and TRBJ2-1; 8 nucleotides agree with TRBD1. V was clipped by 5 bases and J by 8 bases; unmatched bases: 11. Germline values: CDR1 SSHAT, CDR2 FNYEAQ (reference sequence). The CDR3 has 15 residues.

CDR3 loop: CASSSLGYEQYF. CDR3 coding DNA: TGTGCCAGCAGTTCCCTCGGGTACGAGCAGTACTTC. The chain recombines TRBV27 with TRBJ2-7; D unclear. Germline lookup yields CDR1 MNHEY and CDR2 SMNVEV (reference sequence). The length of the CDR3 is 12 residues. V was shortened by 4 bases and J by 4 bases, with 8 bases between the two germline ends.

Remarks on this clone: At one end, the junction sequence differs from germline, possibly due to a read error. The rearrangement joins TRBV11-2 to TRBJ1-3; weak D call: TRBD1 (6 bases). CDR1 is SGHAT and CDR2 is FQNNGV in the germline V gene. The CDR3 spans 10 residues. CDR3 sequence: CATRGPGHGF. The CDR3 DNA follows: TGTGCCACGAGAGGTCCGGGACACGGTTTT.

CDR3 in amino acids: CASSLGQEMGTQYF. CDR3 nucleotides: TGTGCCAGCAGCTTAGGACAAGAAATGGGGACCCAGTACTTC. The chain couples TRBV7-9 to TRBJ2-5; no firm D call. The CDR3 sequence is 14 residues long. Germline V lookup: CDR1 SEHNR, CDR2 FQNEAQ (reference sequence). V was cut by 1 base and J by 7 bases, with 13 bases left in between.

This chain links TRBV6-2 or TRBV6-3 with TRBJ2-4; 11 bases line up with TRBD1. The CDR3 spans 14 residues. Looked up from germline, CDR1 is MNHEY and CDR2 is SVGEGT. V was clipped by 2 bases and J by 9 bases; unmatched bases: 3. This chain's CDR3 is CASSYRGTGGIQYF. CDR3 nucleotide sequence: TGTGCCAGCAGTTACAGGGGGACAGGGGGCATTCAGTACTTC.